The clone carrying this T cell receptor (beta chain) was seen a few times. What it binds is not known. In TCRdb, the 5' RACE reads were re-called with MiXCR into one record per CDR3 protein. The sample has under 1 million distinct CDR3 sequences; 12% are singletons. This specimen comes from a study of identical twins. General observations from the study: Zero-insertion analyses were open to partial confounding by invariant MAIT and iNKT cells.

The CDR3 spans 14 residues. Trimming at V came to 4 bases and at J to 5 bases, leaving 4 bases not matched to a gene. Germline-derived CDR1 and CDR2 are MNHEY and SVGEGT. These data were also filed under a second study, of yellow fever vaccine responses in identical twins.

The source of this sequence is a woman aged 18 to 35 in good health. Sequenced sample: PBMCs. This sequence joins TRBV6-2 or TRBV6-3 and TRBJ1-5; 8 bases line up with TRBD1. The DNA for the CDR3 is TGTGCCAGCAGTTCGGGACAGGTCTATCAGCCCCAGCATTTT. Encoded protein: CASSSGQVYQPQHF.